These 12 T cell receptor beta chains share one sample of origin, sequenced in a study of memory CD8 T cells in hepatitis C reinfection. Time point given: late/post reinfection, 12 to 24 weeks after detection. No in vitro expansion preceded TCR sequencing of the sorted cells. Profiled with immunoSEQ multiplex PCR; TCRdb holds only in-frame clones, not every one. The table records about 46,000 clones, approximately 89% of them present only once. The sequenced sample was naive CD8+ T cells sorted from blood. The receptors come from a man between 18 and 35 years old with hepatitis C virus infection.

V and J are TRBV27 and TRBJ2-1; 8 bases align to TRBD1. Trimming cost V 5 bases and J 4 bases; bases outside gene matches: 7. The length of the CDR3 is 15 residues. Looked up from germline, CDR1 is MNHEY and CDR2 is SMNVEV (reference sequence). CDR3 in DNA: TGTGCCAGCAGTATCGGACAGGGTAATTACAATGAGCAGTTCTTC. Its protein is CASSIGQGNYNEQFF.

CDR3 nucleotides: TGTGCCAGCAGCTTGAATCCCACATCCGTGGGGCCCGGGGAGCTGTTTTTT. It specifies CASSLNPTSVGPGELFF. V and J are TRBV7-9 and TRBJ2-2, with D perhaps TRBD1 (5 bases). This CDR3 comprises 17 residues. V lost 3 bases to trimming and J lost 6 bases, with 20 bases between them. Per germline, CDR1 SEHNR and CDR2 FQNEAQ (reference sequence).

The chain carries TRBV9 and TRBJ1-3, with D unresolved. Per germline, CDR1 SGDLS and CDR2 YYNGEE. This CDR3 has 16 residues. Trimming left V 3 bases short and J 0 bases short, with 13 bases between. CDR3 amino acids: CASSASQDLSGNTIYF. CDR3 DNA: TGTGCCAGCAGCGCCTCTCAGGATCTCTCTGGAAACACCATATATTTT.

The genes are TRBV4-3 and TRBJ2-2, with 7 nucleotides matching TRBD1. The V and J ends lost 1 base and 6 bases, in that order; junction bases with no gene match: 11. CDR3 length equals 17 residues. Germline V gene lookup returns CDR1 LGHNA and CDR2 YSLEER. The CDR3 DNA is TGCGCCAGCAGCCAAGTCTGGGCAGGGGGAAGTTCCGGGGAGCTGTTTTTT. Protein product: CASSQVWAGGSSGELFF.

This clone was counted a few times. This chain joins TRBV9 and TRBJ2-1; 8 nucleotides align to TRBD1. The V gene's germline CDR1 is SGDLS and CDR2 YYNGEE. The CDR3 is made up of 18 amino acids. V was clipped by 6 bases and J by 0 bases; unmatched bases: 14. The CDR3 loop reads CASKSRGPPSSSYNEQFF. Written as DNA, the CDR3 is TGTGCCAGCAAGAGCAGGGGGCCCCCCTCGAGCTCCTACAATGAGCAGTTCTTC.

The chain uses TRBV27 and TRBJ1-1; D remains ambiguous. Germline V gene sequence: CDR1 MNHEY, CDR2 SMNVEV (reference sequence). V was clipped by 2 bases and J by 2 bases, with 6 bases between them. This CDR3 comprises 13 residues. The CDR3 loop reads CASSLMSNTEAFF. The CDR3 DNA follows: TGTGCCAGCAGTTTAATGAGCAACACTGAAGCTTTCTTT.

The V gene is TRBV10-2, the J gene TRBJ1-1, with D uncertain. Trimming removed 2 bases from V and 4 bases from J, with 5 bases in between. The CDR3 sequence is 12 residues long. CDR1 and CDR2 (germline): WSHSY, SAAADI. CDR3 nucleotide sequence: TGCGCCAGCAGTGAGAGCGGCACTGAAGCTTTCTTT. This translates into CASSESGTEAFF.

The chain carries TRBV11-2 and TRBJ2-1; 8 nucleotides agree with TRBD2. The germline V gene has CDR1 SGHAT and CDR2 FQNNGV. With 2 bases clipped from V and 9 bases from J, the junction kept 9 bases outside the gene matches. The CDR3 is made up of 15 amino acids. The CDR3 here is CASSLMGLGFPEQFF. The CDR3 DNA follows: TGTGCCAGCAGCTTAATGGGACTAGGGTTCCCTGAGCAGTTCTTC.

The chain has TRBV7-9 and TRBJ2-3; the match to TRBD2 covers 10 bases. With 4 bases clipped from V and 2 bases from J, the junction kept 15 bases outside the gene matches. From germline, CDR1 is SEHNR and CDR2 FQNEAQ (reference sequence). The CDR3 runs to 19 residues. CDR3 protein: CASSSLYGAGGGSTDTQYF. The CDR3, as DNA: TGTGCCAGCAGCTCCCTTTATGGAGCGGGGGGGGGCTCCACAGATACGCAGTATTTT. Full variable domain (missing parts from reference TRBV7-9 and TRBJ2-3): DTGVSQNPRHKITKRGQNVTFRCDPISEHNRLYWYRQTLGQGPEFLTYFQNEAQLEKSRLLSDRFSAERPKGSFSTLEIQRTEQGDSAMYLCASSSLYGAGGGSTDTQYFGPGTRLTVL.

This chain links TRBV2 with TRBJ2-3; 9 positions agree with TRBD1. The V segment lost 6 bases and the J segment 2 bases; nucleotides outside the gene matches: 12. The CDR3 has 17 amino acids. Germline CDR1 and CDR2: SNHLY and FYNNEI. This CDR3 is CASSALRDRVDTDTQYF. CDR3 bases: TGTGCCAGCAGCGCACTTAGGGACAGGGTTGACACAGATACGCAGTATTTT.

The chain joins TRBV7-2 to TRBJ1-3; 9 bases map to TRBD1. CDR1 is SGHTA, CDR2 FQGNSA, per germline. This CDR3 has 19 amino acids. V lost 5 bases and J lost 0; bases outside the gene matches: 14. This chain's CDR3 is CASSDEPGTGSFSGNTIYF. CDR3 DNA sequence: TGTGCCAGCAGCGACGAACCCGGGACAGGGTCTTTCTCTGGAAACACCATATATTTT.

V is TRBV2 and J is TRBJ2-3; 7 positions match TRBD2. Germline V gene sequence: CDR1 SNHLY, CDR2 FYNNEI. V gave up 4 bases and J gave up 2 bases; unmatched junction bases: 12. CDR3 length: 17 residues. CDR3 bases: TGTGCCAGCAGTGGTTCCATAACGGGAGGCCCCACAGATACGCAGTATTTT. Translated: CASSGSITGGPTDTQYF.